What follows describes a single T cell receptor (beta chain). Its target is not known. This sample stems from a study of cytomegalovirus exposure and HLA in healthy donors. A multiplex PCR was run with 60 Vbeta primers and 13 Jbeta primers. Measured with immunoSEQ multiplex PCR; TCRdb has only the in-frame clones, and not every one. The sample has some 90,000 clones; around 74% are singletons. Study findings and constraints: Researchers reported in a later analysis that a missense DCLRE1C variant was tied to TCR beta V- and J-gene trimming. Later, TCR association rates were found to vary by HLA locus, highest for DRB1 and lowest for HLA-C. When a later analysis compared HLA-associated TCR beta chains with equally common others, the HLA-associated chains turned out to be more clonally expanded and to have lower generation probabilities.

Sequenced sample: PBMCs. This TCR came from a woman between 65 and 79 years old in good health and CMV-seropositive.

The chain's CDR3 is CASSLPQGNHEQFF. The CDR3 DNA is TGTGCCAGCAGTTTACCACAGGGGAACCATGAGCAGTTCTTC. The chain uses TRBV28 and TRBJ2-1; 7 positions match TRBD1. Trimming took 2 bases from V and 8 from J; bases not matched to a gene: 6. This CDR3 spans 14 amino acids. The V gene's germline CDR1 is MDHEN and CDR2 SYDVKM.